A selection of T cell receptor beta chains follows, all from one sample in a study of blood T cells in healthy people across ages. TCRdb recomputed calls from the 5' RACE reads with MiXCR, one row per CDR3 protein. Of about 630,000 distinct CDR3 sequences listed, around 20% are singletons. Input material: blood. These receptors all come from a man in his 70s in good health. Both conserved end residues are part of each CDR3. A D gene is named only where the DNA matches it firmly. Only part of the rows carry a size: once, few, many, or a class if the clone is expanded.

j_call: TRBJ2-6
v_call: TRBV20-1
clone_size: many
d_call: -
cdr3_nt: TGCAGTGCTAGAGATCCACTAACCTCTGGGGCCAACGTCCTGACTTTC
cdr3_aa: CSARDPLTSGANVLTF

j_call: TRBJ2-1
v_call: TRBV20-1
clone_size: few
d_call: TRBD2
cdr3_nt: TGCAGTGCTAGAGGGCTAGCGGGAGTAACTTTCGACTACAATGAGCAGTTCTTC
cdr3_aa: CSARGLAGVTFDYNEQFF

j_call: TRBJ1-4
v_call: TRBV12-3/TRBV12-4
clone_size: few
d_call: -
cdr3_nt: TGTGCCAGCAGTTTAGCGGAGGGTATTGAAAAACTGTTTTTT
cdr3_aa: CASSLAEGIEKLFF

j_call: TRBJ2-3
v_call: TRBV7-6
clone_size: -
d_call: -
cdr3_nt: TGTGCCAGCAGCTCAGGGTACGAAAGGGCAGATACGCAGTATTTT
cdr3_aa: CASSSGYERADTQYF

j_call: TRBJ2-7
v_call: TRBV20-1
clone_size: few
d_call: TRBD2
cdr3_nt: TGCAGTGCTAGATCTAGCGGGTCGCTCGAGCAGTACTTC
cdr3_aa: CSARSSGSLEQYF

j_call: TRBJ1-4
v_call: TRBV7-9
clone_size: -
d_call: -
cdr3_nt: TGTGCCAGCAGCTTCACCACCGAAAAACTGTTTTTT
cdr3_aa: CASSFTTEKLFF

j_call: TRBJ2-2
v_call: TRBV27
clone_size: -
d_call: -
cdr3_nt: TGTGCCAGCAGTTTGTGGGACACGAACACCGGGGAGCTGTTTTTT
cdr3_aa: CASSLWDTNTGELFF

j_call: TRBJ2-1
v_call: TRBV5-6
clone_size: -
d_call: -
cdr3_nt: TGTGCCAGCAACGACTACAGGGCCGGCTCCTACAATGAGCAGTTCTTC
cdr3_aa: CASNDYRAGSYNEQFF

j_call: TRBJ2-1
v_call: TRBV24-1
clone_size: few
d_call: -
cdr3_nt: TGTGCCACCAGTGACGCCACATGGACAGAGAATAACTTAAATGAGCAGTTCTTC
cdr3_aa: CATSDATWTENNLNEQFF

j_call: TRBJ2-1
v_call: TRBV4-1
clone_size: -
d_call: -
cdr3_nt: TGCGCCAGCAGCCAAGATTCGCGTCGGAGCTCCTACAATGAGCAGTTCTTC
cdr3_aa: CASSQDSRRSSYNEQFF

j_call: TRBJ2-5
v_call: TRBV5-6
clone_size: -
d_call: TRBD1
cdr3_nt: TGTGCCAGCAGCTTCGACAGGGGGCTAGAGACCCAGTACTTC
cdr3_aa: CASSFDRGLETQYF

j_call: TRBJ1-2
v_call: TRBV4-1
clone_size: -
d_call: -
cdr3_nt: TGCGCCAGCAGCCAATTTCTCGATGAACGGGGCTACACCTTC
cdr3_aa: CASSQFLDERGYTF

j_call: TRBJ2-7
v_call: TRBV29-1
clone_size: few
d_call: -
cdr3_nt: TGCAGCGTTGGAGGCAGAGTGACAGATGGTGGGATCGACGAGCAGTACTTC
cdr3_aa: CSVGGRVTDGGIDEQYF

j_call: TRBJ1-1
v_call: TRBV7-9
clone_size: -
d_call: -
cdr3_nt: TGTGCCAGCAGCTCACGGAGGTGGGACACTGAAGCTTTCTTT
cdr3_aa: CASSSRRWDTEAFF

j_call: TRBJ2-1
v_call: TRBV2
clone_size: many
d_call: -
cdr3_nt: TGTGCCAGTAGGGGATACAATGAGCAGTTCTTC
cdr3_aa: CASRGYNEQFF

j_call: TRBJ2-5
v_call: TRBV28
clone_size: many
d_call: -
cdr3_nt: TGTGCCAGCATCATGACGAGATCGGAGACCCAGTACTTC
cdr3_aa: CASIMTRSETQYF

j_call: TRBJ2-1
v_call: TRBV5-1
clone_size: -
d_call: -
cdr3_nt: TGCGCCAGCAGACTGGGAGGGGGAGGATACAATGAGCAGTTCTTC
cdr3_aa: CASRLGGGGYNEQFF

j_call: TRBJ1-6
v_call: TRBV10-3
clone_size: few
d_call: -
cdr3_nt: TGTGCCATCAGTGAGGAGGGTTTTTCACCCCTCCACTTT
cdr3_aa: CAISEEGFSPLHF

j_call: TRBJ2-3
v_call: TRBV18
clone_size: few
d_call: -
cdr3_nt: TGTGCCAGCTCACCAGACAGCGATACGCAGTATTTT
cdr3_aa: CASSPDSDTQYF

j_call: TRBJ1-1
v_call: TRBV6-1
clone_size: -
d_call: -
cdr3_nt: TGTGCCAGCAGGGCCCCGATTCCGAACACTGAAGCTTTCTTT
cdr3_aa: CASRAPIPNTEAFF

j_call: TRBJ2-7
v_call: TRBV20-1
clone_size: few
d_call: TRBD2
cdr3_nt: TGCAGTGGGGTTCGGGAGGGCCTTTCCTACGAGCAGTACTTC
cdr3_aa: CSGVREGLSYEQYF

j_call: TRBJ2-7
v_call: TRBV14
clone_size: few
d_call: -
cdr3_nt: TGTGCCAGCAGCCCCGGGGGAGGCGGGAAATCCTACGAGCAGTACTTC
cdr3_aa: CASSPGGGGKSYEQYF

j_call: TRBJ2-1
v_call: TRBV9
clone_size: -
d_call: -
cdr3_nt: TGTGCCAGCAGCGTGAGACGGGACCCTTCCTACAATGAGCAGTTCTTC
cdr3_aa: CASSVRRDPSYNEQFF

j_call: TRBJ2-2
v_call: TRBV28
clone_size: few
d_call: TRBD2
cdr3_nt: TGTGCCAGCCGCAGACTAGCGGGAGGGCCTGGCGGGGAGCTGTTTTTT
cdr3_aa: CASRRLAGGPGGELFF

j_call: TRBJ2-1
v_call: TRBV3-1
clone_size: -
d_call: TRBD1
cdr3_nt: TGTGCCAGCAGACAGGGACAGGTTAGTAATGAGCAGTTCTTC
cdr3_aa: CASRQGQVSNEQFF

j_call: TRBJ2-1
v_call: TRBV5-1
clone_size: few
d_call: TRBD2
cdr3_nt: TGCGCCAGCAGCTCCCTAGCGGAATCCTACAATGAGCAGTTCTTC
cdr3_aa: CASSSLAESYNEQFF

j_call: TRBJ1-4
v_call: TRBV7-2
clone_size: few
d_call: TRBD1
cdr3_nt: TGTGCCAGCAGCCAAGGGACAGCTCTGTTTTTT
cdr3_aa: CASSQGTALFF

j_call: TRBJ1-5
v_call: TRBV12-3/TRBV12-4
clone_size: -
d_call: TRBD1
cdr3_nt: TGTGCCAGCAGTAGAGGGACAGGCGGCAATCAGCCCCAGCATTTT
cdr3_aa: CASSRGTGGNQPQHF

j_call: TRBJ1-1
v_call: TRBV19
clone_size: once
d_call: -
cdr3_nt: TGTGCCAGTAGTATTACCGGGAACCCAACTGAAGCTTTCTTT
cdr3_aa: CASSITGNPTEAFF